The next 8 T cell receptor beta chains were all read from a single sample in a study of blood T cell repertoires in COVID-19 (dated by TCRdb to the early 2020s). Libraries came from the immunoSEQ multiplex PCR assay. TCRdb carries this immuneACCESS record with in-frame sequences only. Its versions omit some clonotypes, under half of them owing to an unresolved V gene in the studies checked, with the rest unexplained. Here the sample has more than 200,000 clones; around 88% occur a single time. Of the sample, about 6.7% falls within the top ten clones. The sample taken for sequencing was peripheral blood. These receptors originate from a woman in her 30s with COVID-19, enrolled during active disease.

DNA for the CDR3: TGTGCCAGCAGCAGCTACTACAATGAGCAGTTCTTC. Its translation is CASSSYYNEQFF. The chain carries TRBV14 and TRBJ2-1, with no clear D. Germline lookup yields CDR1 SGHDN and CDR2 FVKESK. This CDR3 region has 12 residues. The V and J ends lost 5 bases and 3 bases respectively, with 5 bases between them.

The V gene is TRBV19, the J gene TRBJ2-2; no firm D call. V was shortened by 5 bases and J by 4 bases, with 11 bases between the two germline ends. Germline V gene sequence: CDR1 LNHDA, CDR2 SQIVND (reference sequence). CDR3 size: 14 residues. CDR3 residues: CASSWAGRTGELFF. The CDR3 DNA follows: TGTGCCAGTAGTTGGGCAGGCCGCACCGGGGAGCTGTTTTTT.

This chain links TRBV28 with TRBJ2-7, with 8 bases that match TRBD1. Germline V gene lookup returns CDR1 MDHEN and CDR2 SYDVKM. Trimming at V came to 3 bases and at J to 3 bases, leaving 4 bases not matched to a gene. CDR3 length: 14 amino acids. The CDR3 spells CASSFGQGYYEQYF. In DNA, the CDR3 is TGTGCCAGCAGTTTCGGACAGGGATACTACGAGCAGTACTTC.

This clone has just a few counts. The chain joins TRBV6-2 or TRBV6-3 to TRBJ2-1, with D perhaps TRBD2 (6 bases). The CDR3 spans 13 residues. Germline CDR1 reads MNHEY; CDR2 reads SVGEGT. Trimming cost V 2 bases and J 8 bases, with 10 bases left between them. The CDR3 nucleotides read TGTGCCAGCAGTTACGGGGTAGCGGATGAGCAGTTCTTC. It specifies CASSYGVADEQFF.

This rearrangement joins TRBV23-1 to TRBJ2-7; 7 bases are shared with TRBD1. TRBV23-1 is an ORF; its function is uncertain. Trimming took 2 bases from V and 2 from J; bases not matched to a gene: 0. The CDR3 is 13 amino acids. The CDR3 sequence is CASSQGTAYEQYV. CDR3 nucleotides: TGCGCCAGCAGTCAAGGGACAGCCTACGAGCAGTACGTC.

This rearrangement joins TRBV13 to TRBJ2-6; D perhaps matches TRBD1 (6 bases). Trimming took 5 bases from V and 2 from J, leaving 13 bases between them. Germline CDR1 is PRHDT and CDR2 is FYEKMQ (reference sequence). CDR3 length: 16 amino acids. The chain's CDR3 is CASSRATGTGANVLTF. DNA for the CDR3: TGTGCCAGCAGCAGAGCGACAGGCACTGGGGCCAACGTCCTGACTTTC.

J is TRBJ1-4 and V is TRBV18, with D unclear. CDR1 and CDR2 from the germline V gene are KGHSH and LQKENI. The CDR3 runs 17 residues. The V gene lost 2 bases and the J gene lost 0 bases, with 13 bases spanning the gap. The CDR3 region is CASSPFESPATNEKLFF. DNA of the CDR3: TGTGCCAGCTCACCATTTGAGAGCCCTGCAACTAATGAAAAACTGTTTTTT.

The CDR3 coding sequence is TGTGCCAGTAGTATGACAGGGGGGTTACAGCCCCAGCATTTT. It is translated as CASSMTGGLQPQHF. V usage is TRBV19 and J usage is TRBJ1-5, with 9 bases identical to TRBD1. Germline V gene sequence: CDR1 LNHDA, CDR2 SQIVND (reference sequence). The CDR3 is 14 amino acids. J lost 7 bases, V lost 3 bases, and 4 bases had no gene match.